These T cell receptor beta chains were read from a single sample in a study of cytomegalovirus exposure and HLA in healthy donors. Repertoires were generated with immunoSEQ multiplex PCR, while TCRdb's copy carries only in-frame clones and drops some. The repertoire includes about 200,000 clones, approximately 78% of them detected once, and about 1.2% sits in the top ten. Sequenced input: PBMCs. The receptors originated from a woman aged 25 to 39 in good health and CMV-seronegative. The CDR3 runs from the conserved cysteine through the conserved F or W. The D gene is left open where the match is weak. Some rows mark clone size as missing; the rest say once, few, many or name a class of expanded clone.

clone_size	v_call	j_call	d_call	cdr3_aa	cdr3_nt
NA	TRBV29-1	TRBJ1-1	NA	CSVVQTEAFF	TGCAGCGTCGTACAAACAGAAGCTTTCTTT
NA	TRBV6-1	TRBJ2-2	TRBD2	CASERLAVNTGELFF	TGTGCCAGCGAGCGACTAGCGGTTAACACCGGGGAGCTGTTTTTT
NA	TRBV6-1	TRBJ1-1	TRBD1	CATRAGGPSEAFF	TGTGCCACCAGGGCAGGGGGGCCGTCTGAAGCTTTCTTT
NA	TRBV9	TRBJ1-4	NA	CASSPQATNEKLFF	TGTGCCAGCAGCCCACAGGCAACTAATGAAAAACTGTTTTTT
NA	TRBV5-1	TRBJ2-2	NA	CASSGALPNTGELFF	TGCGCCAGCAGCGGGGCCCTTCCCAACACCGGGGAGCTGTTTTTT
few	TRBV18	TRBJ1-2	NA	CASQRAGTGGYTF	TGTGCCAGCCAACGGGCGGGTACAGGGGGCTACACCTTC
few	TRBV19	TRBJ1-5	NA	CASRGRAGDQPQHF	TGTGCCAGTAGGGGGAGGGCGGGAGATCAGCCCCAGCATTTT
few	TRBV7-3	TRBJ2-5	TRBD1	CASSPTGGFQETQYF	TGTGCCAGCAGCCCGACAGGGGGCTTTCAAGAGACCCAGTACTTC
NA	TRBV18	TRBJ2-7	NA	CASLPSAASNSYEQYF	TGTGCCAGCTTACCTTCAGCGGCGAGTAACTCCTACGAGCAGTACTTC
NA	TRBV11-3	TRBJ2-2	TRBD2	CASSFRAGGTGELFF	TGTGCCAGCAGCTTTAGGGCGGGAGGTACCGGGGAGCTGTTTTTT
NA	TRBV4-2	TRBJ2-6	TRBD1	CASSSRTGGSGANVLTF	TGTGCCAGCAGCTCACGGACAGGGGGCTCTGGGGCCAACGTCCTGACTTTC
once	TRBV11-3	TRBJ2-3	NA	CASSLSGRPDTQYF	TGTGCCAGCAGCTTATCAGGGCGGCCAGATACGCAGTATTTT
once	TRBV30	TRBJ1-5	NA	CAWSHGQVDQPQHF	TGTGCCTGGAGTCACGGTCAGGTGGATCAGCCCCAGCATTTT
NA	TRBV27	TRBJ2-7	NA	CASSLASGEPYEQYF	TGTGCCAGCAGTTTAGCTTCGGGGGAACCTTACGAGCAGTACTTC
NA	TRBV4-2	TRBJ2-2	TRBD2	CASSQETAGGPKELFF	TGTGCCAGCAGCCAAGAAACAGCGGGGGGGCCTAAGGAGCTGTTTTTT
NA	TRBV4-1	TRBJ1-4	TRBD1	CASSQEYLPTGGVLGKLFF	TGCGCCAGCAGCCAAGAGTATCTCCCCACAGGGGGGGTTTTAGGAAAACTGTTTTTT